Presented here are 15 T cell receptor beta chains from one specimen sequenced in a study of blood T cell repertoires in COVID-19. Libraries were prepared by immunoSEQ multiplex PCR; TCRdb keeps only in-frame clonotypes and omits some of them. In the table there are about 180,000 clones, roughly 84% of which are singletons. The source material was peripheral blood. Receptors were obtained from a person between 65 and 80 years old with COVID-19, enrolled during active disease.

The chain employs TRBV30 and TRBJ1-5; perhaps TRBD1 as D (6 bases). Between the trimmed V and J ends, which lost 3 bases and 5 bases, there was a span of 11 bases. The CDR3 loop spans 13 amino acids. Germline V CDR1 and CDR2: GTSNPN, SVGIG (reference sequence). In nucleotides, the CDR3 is TGTGCCTGGAGCAGGGGCCCGGATCAGCCCCAGCATTTT. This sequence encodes CAWSRGPDQPQHF.

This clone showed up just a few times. CDR3 protein: CASSPQGADNSPLHF. Written as DNA, the CDR3 is TGTGCCAGCTCACCACAGGGGGCGGATAATTCACCCCTCCACTTT. The rearrangement joins TRBV18 to TRBJ1-6; 7 bases map to TRBD1. From germline, CDR1 is KGHSH and CDR2 LQKENI. The CDR3 sequence is 15 residues long. Trimming took 1 base from V and 5 from J; bases not matched to a gene: 2.

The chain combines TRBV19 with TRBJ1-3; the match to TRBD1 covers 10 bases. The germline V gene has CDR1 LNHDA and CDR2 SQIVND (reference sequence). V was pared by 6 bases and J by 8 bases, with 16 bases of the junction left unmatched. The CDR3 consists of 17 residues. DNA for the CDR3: TGTGCCAGTAGAATTGACGCAAGACAGGGGGCGGCGGACACCATATATTTT. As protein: CASRIDARQGAADTIYF.

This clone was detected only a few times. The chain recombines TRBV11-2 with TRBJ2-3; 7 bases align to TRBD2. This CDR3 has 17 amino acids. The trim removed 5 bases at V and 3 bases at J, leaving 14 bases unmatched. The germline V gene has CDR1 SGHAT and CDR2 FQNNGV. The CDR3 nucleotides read TGTGCCAGCAGCCCGCTACTAGCGCTCGGGGGGACAGATACGCAGTATTTT. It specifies CASSPLLALGGTDTQYF.

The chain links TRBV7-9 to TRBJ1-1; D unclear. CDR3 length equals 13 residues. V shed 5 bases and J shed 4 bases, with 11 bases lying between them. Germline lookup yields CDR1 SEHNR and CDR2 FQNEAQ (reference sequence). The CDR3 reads CASSRSMGTEAFF. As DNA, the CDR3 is TGTGCCAGCAGCCGGAGTATGGGCACTGAAGCTTTCTTT.

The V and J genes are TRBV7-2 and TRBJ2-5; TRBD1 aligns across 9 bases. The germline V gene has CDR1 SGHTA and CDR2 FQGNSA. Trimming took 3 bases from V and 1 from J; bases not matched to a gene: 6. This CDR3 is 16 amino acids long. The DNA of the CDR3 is TGTGCCAGCAGCTTGGCCGAGACAGGGGGCCAAGAGACCCAGTACTTC. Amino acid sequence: CASSLAETGGQETQYF.

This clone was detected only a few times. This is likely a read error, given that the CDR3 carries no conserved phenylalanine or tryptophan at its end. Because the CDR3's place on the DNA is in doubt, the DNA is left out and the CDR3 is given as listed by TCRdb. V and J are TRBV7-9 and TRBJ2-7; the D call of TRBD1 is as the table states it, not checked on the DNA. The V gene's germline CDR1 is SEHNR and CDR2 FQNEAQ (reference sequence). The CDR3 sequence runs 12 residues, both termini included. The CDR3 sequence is CASSPGDRSPLL.

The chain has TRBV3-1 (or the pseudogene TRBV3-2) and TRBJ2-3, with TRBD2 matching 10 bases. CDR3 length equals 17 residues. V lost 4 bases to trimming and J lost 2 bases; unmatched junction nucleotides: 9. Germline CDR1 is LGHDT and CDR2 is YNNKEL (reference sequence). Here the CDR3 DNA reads TGTGCCAGCAGCCCTGGAAACGGACTAGCGGACACAGATACGCAGTATTTT. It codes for CASSPGNGLADTDTQYF.

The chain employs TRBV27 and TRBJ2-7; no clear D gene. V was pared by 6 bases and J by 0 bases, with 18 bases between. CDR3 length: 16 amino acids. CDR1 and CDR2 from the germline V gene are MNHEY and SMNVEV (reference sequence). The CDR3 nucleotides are TGTGCCAGCAGATCACTTCTAAGCGCCCACTCCTACGAGCAGTACTTC. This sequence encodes CASRSLLSAHSYEQYF.

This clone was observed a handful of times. DNA for the CDR3: TGTGCCAGCAGTTTGGACAGGGGGATAACTGGGGCCAACGTCCTGACTTTC. Protein sequence: CASSLDRGITGANVLTF. The chain joins TRBV27 to TRBJ2-6; TRBD1 matches at 10 bases. The V gene end was trimmed by 3 bases and the J gene end by 2 bases; junction bases not matched to a gene: 4. The germline gives CDR1 MNHEY, CDR2 SMNVEV (reference sequence). This CDR3 is 17 amino acids long.

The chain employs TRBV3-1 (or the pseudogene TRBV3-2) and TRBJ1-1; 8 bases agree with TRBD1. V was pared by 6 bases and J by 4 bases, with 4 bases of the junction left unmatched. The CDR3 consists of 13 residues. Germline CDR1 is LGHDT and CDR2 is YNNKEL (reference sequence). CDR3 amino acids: CASSHDRGTEAFF. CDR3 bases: TGTGCCAGCAGTCACGACAGGGGCACTGAAGCTTTCTTT.

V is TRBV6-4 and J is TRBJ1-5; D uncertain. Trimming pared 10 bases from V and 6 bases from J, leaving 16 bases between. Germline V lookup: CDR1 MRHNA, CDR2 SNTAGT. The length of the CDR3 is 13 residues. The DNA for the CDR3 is TGTGCCACCCAGCGGGAGGGCGGTCAGCCCCAGCATTTT. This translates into CATQREGGQPQHF.

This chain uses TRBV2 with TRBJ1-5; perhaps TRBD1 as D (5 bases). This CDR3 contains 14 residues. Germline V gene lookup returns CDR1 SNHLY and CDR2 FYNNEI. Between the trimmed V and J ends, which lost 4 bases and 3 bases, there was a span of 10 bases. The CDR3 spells CASSVGGDNQPQHF. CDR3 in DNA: TGTGCCAGCAGTGTAGGAGGGGACAATCAGCCCCAGCATTTT.

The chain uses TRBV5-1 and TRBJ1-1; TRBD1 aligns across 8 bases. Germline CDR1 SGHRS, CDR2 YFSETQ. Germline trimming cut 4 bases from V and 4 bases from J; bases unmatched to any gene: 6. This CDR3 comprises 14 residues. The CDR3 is CASSRDRGVTEAFF. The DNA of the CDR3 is TGCGCCAGCAGCCGTGACAGGGGAGTCACTGAAGCTTTCTTT.

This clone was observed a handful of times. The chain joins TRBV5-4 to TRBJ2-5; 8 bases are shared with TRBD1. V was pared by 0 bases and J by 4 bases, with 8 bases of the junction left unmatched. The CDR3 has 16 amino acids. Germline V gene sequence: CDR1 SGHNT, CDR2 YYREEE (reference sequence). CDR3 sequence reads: CASSLGAGRGRETQYF. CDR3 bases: TGTGCCAGCAGCTTGGGTGCGGGCAGGGGGCGAGAGACCCAGTACTTC.